The rows below give T cell receptor beta chains drawn from one sample of a study of cytomegalovirus exposure and HLA in healthy donors. Libraries were prepared by immunoSEQ multiplex PCR; TCRdb keeps only in-frame clonotypes and omits some of them. The profile shows around 71,000 clones, 60% to 70% of them singletons. The sequencing sample was made of PBMCs. Receptor source: a young man in good health and CMV-seropositive. CDR3s include the opening cysteine and the closing phenylalanine or tryptophan. The D gene is left open where the match is weak. Clone size is stated in some rows and not others, as once, few, many or a class when expanded.

j_gene	abundance	d_gene	v_gene	CDR3nt	CDR3aa
TRBJ1-5	NA	TRBD1	TRBV18	TGTGCCAGCTCACCGAGACAGGGGGGCAATCAGCCCCAGCATTTT	CASSPRQGGNQPQHF
TRBJ2-3	NA	NA	TRBV29-1	TGCAGCGTTGGAGATGGTTTACGGTCCACAGATACGCAGTATTTT	CSVGDGLRSTDTQYF
TRBJ1-5	NA	TRBD1	TRBV19	TGTGCCAGTCTTTCCGGAGACAGGGCTCAGCCCCAGCATTTT	CASLSGDRAQPQHF
TRBJ2-1	NA	TRBD2	TRBV10-3	TGTGCCATCAGTCACGGGACTAGCGGGGGGTCTTACAATGAGCAGTTCTTC	CAISHGTSGGSYNEQFF
TRBJ2-1	NA	TRBD1	TRBV6-5	TGTGCCAGCAGTCCACAGGGGGGACACTACAATGAGCAGTTCTTC	CASSPQGGHYNEQFF
TRBJ1-5	NA	NA	TRBV6-1	TGTGCCAGCAGTACAGGGTCGAACAATCAGCCCCAGCATTTT	CASSTGSNNQPQHF
TRBJ2-6	few	NA	TRBV5-1	TGCGCCAGCAGCTTGGGAGCCTCTGGGGCCAACGTCCTGACTTTC	CASSLGASGANVLTF
TRBJ2-1	NA	NA	TRBV13	TGTGCCAGCAGCTTGAGGGGGAACGAGCAGTTCTTC	CASSLRGNEQFF
TRBJ2-1	few	TRBD2	TRBV10-1	TGCGCCAGCAGGGCCGGTAGCGGGGGGCCCTCGGATGAGCAGTTCTTC	CASRAGSGGPSDEQFF
TRBJ2-5	NA	TRBD1	TRBV4-2	TGTGCCAGCAGTTCTACAGGGGGGCCTCGAGAGACCCAGTACTTC	CASSSTGGPRETQYF
TRBJ2-5	few	NA	TRBV30	TGTGCCTGGAGCCGGGACAATAAAGAGACCCAGTACTTC	CAWSRDNKETQYF
TRBJ1-2	NA	NA	TRBV19	TGTGCCAGTAGTTCCCGCCCCGGACAGAGGAATGGGGGCTACACCTTC	CASSSRPGQRNGGYTF
TRBJ1-1	NA	TRBD1	TRBV5-1	TGCGCCAGCAGCTTGGTCCCGGACAGGGAGAAAGGCATAGAAGCTTTCTTT	CASSLVPDREKGIEAFF
TRBJ2-1	NA	NA	TRBV29-1	TGCAGCGTTGAAGACCTTCACAATGAGCAGTTCTTC	CSVEDLHNEQFF
TRBJ2-5	few	NA	TRBV7-7	TGTGCCAGCAGCTTCTCTAGACAAGAGACCCAGTACTTC	CASSFSRQETQYF
TRBJ2-7	few	NA	TRBV18	TGTGCCAGCTCACGTCCGGGAACCAGCTACGAGCAGTACTTC	CASSRPGTSYEQYF
TRBJ2-5	NA	NA	TRBV29-1	TGCAGCGTTGCGGGGGAAGAGACCCAGTACTTC	CSVAGEETQYF
TRBJ1-4	NA	TRBD1	TRBV30	TGTGCCTGGAAACTGGGACAGGGAGCAAATACTAATGAAAAACTGTTTTTT	CAWKLGQGANTNEKLFF
TRBJ1-1	once	TRBD1	TRBV19	TGTGCCAGTAGTAAACCCCAGACAGGGGTGGTTGAAGCTTTCTTT	CASSKPQTGVVEAFF
TRBJ2-7	NA	TRBD1	TRBV5-4	TGTGCCAGCAGCTTGGGACAGGGATTTAACGAGCAGTACTTC	CASSLGQGFNEQYF
TRBJ1-2	few	TRBD1	TRBV11-3	TGTGCCAGCAGCTACACCGCAGGGGGCGTTCATGGCTACACCTTC	CASSYTAGGVHGYTF
TRBJ2-5	NA	NA	TRBV4-3	TGCGCCAGCAGCCAAGAACTCCGGGAGACCCAGTACTTC	CASSQELRETQYF
TRBJ2-3	NA	TRBD2	TRBV7-2	TGTGCCAGCAGCTTCGATTCTCGTAGCGGGGGCCCAGATACGCAGTATTTT	CASSFDSRSGGPDTQYF
TRBJ2-2	NA	TRBD1	TRBV29-1	TGCAGCGTTAAAGACAGGGTCAACACCGGGGAGCTGTTTTTT	CSVKDRVNTGELFF
TRBJ2-5	NA	TRBD2	TRBV4-3	TGCGCCAGCAGCCCTGGACTAGGGTGGGAGACCCAGTACTTC	CASSPGLGWETQYF
TRBJ1-1	few	NA	TRBV18	TGTGCCAGCTCACTACAGGGTGGGACTGAAGCTTTCTTT	CASSLQGGTEAFF
TRBJ2-1	few	TRBD2	TRBV5-1	TGCGCCAGCAGCTTGTTTATAACGGCGGGGGAGAATGAGCAGTTCTTC	CASSLFITAGENEQFF
TRBJ2-7	few	NA	TRBV29-1	TGCAGCGTTGTCACTATGAAATCCTACGAGCAGTACTTC	CSVVTMKSYEQYF